This T cell receptor beta chain was identified during a study of CD8 T cells in Susac syndrome. With random hexamers, reverse transcription was performed on about 0.45 to 1 ug of RNA. TCRdb re-called the immunoSEQ multiplex PCR reads through MiXCR, storing one row per CDR3 protein. Of about 190,000 distinct CDR3 sequences in the sample, more than 85% were seen once. The CDR3 is 11 residues long. The ends were cut back, 3 bases at V and 9 bases at J, with 6 bases in the middle. In germline, CDR1 is SGHDN, CDR2 FVKESK. V usage is TRBV14 and J usage is TRBJ2-1; TRBD2 is a possible D gene (6 bases). This TCR was sampled from a human donor with Susac syndrome. Sequenced: CD8+ T cells from PBMCs. CDR3 region: CASSQGGEQFF. CDR3 sequence (DNA): TGTGCCAGCAGCCAGGGGGGTGAGCAGTTCTTC.